A selection of T cell receptor beta chains follows, all from one sample in a study of cytomegalovirus exposure and HLA in healthy donors. TCRdb's copy holds only in-frame clones and misses some; the assay was immunoSEQ multiplex PCR. The sample has 250,000 to 350,000 clones, approximately 90% seen once. Sequenced input: PBMCs. The receptors derive from a man in his forties in good health and CMV-seropositive. The CDR3 runs from the conserved cysteine through the conserved F or W. D genes are given only for firm matches. Only some rows state a clone size, as once, few, many or a class for expanded clones.

>TRBJ1-2|-|TRBV2|few
TGTGCCAGCGGACGCCAGGGTACCGGCTACACCTTC
CASGRQGTGYTF
>TRBJ2-7|TRBD2|TRBV25-1|-
TGTGCCACCAGTAGTCGGGCTAGCGGGACTATCAAGCACGAGCAGTACTTC
CATSSRASGTIKHEQYF
>TRBJ1-1|TRBD1|TRBV6-5|-
TGTGCCAGCAGAGGACAGGGAACAGCTTTCTTT
CASRGQGTAFF
>TRBJ2-1|TRBD1|TRBV6-1|-
TGTGCCAGCAGTGGACGGACAGGGGATTACAATGAGCAGTTCTTC
CASSGRTGDYNEQFF
>TRBJ1-2|-|TRBV29-1|-
TGCAGCGTTCCGGGACAAGCGAACTATGGCTACACCTTC
CSVPGQANYGYTF
>TRBJ2-1|TRBD1|TRBV5-4|-
TGTGCCAGCAGCCCACTGACAGGGGGTAGGGCTGAGCAGTTCTTC
CASSPLTGGRAEQFF
>TRBJ2-7|TRBD1|TRBV13|-
TGTGCCAGCAGCGAGAGGGGGACAGGGGTCTCCTACGAGCAGTACTTC
CASSERGTGVSYEQYF
>TRBJ1-2|TRBD1|TRBV25-1|once
TGTGCCAGCAGTGAAGCCGGGACAGGGTACGGGGCTCATGGCTACACCTTC
CASSEAGTGYGAHGYTF
>TRBJ2-5|TRBD2|TRBV27|-
TGTGCCAGCCGCCCGGGACTAGAAGAGACCCAGTACTTC
CASRPGLEETQYF
>TRBJ1-2|TRBD1|TRBV29-1|once
TGCAGCGTTGAAGGGGTGAAGGGACAGAACTATGGCTACACCTTC
CSVEGVKGQNYGYTF